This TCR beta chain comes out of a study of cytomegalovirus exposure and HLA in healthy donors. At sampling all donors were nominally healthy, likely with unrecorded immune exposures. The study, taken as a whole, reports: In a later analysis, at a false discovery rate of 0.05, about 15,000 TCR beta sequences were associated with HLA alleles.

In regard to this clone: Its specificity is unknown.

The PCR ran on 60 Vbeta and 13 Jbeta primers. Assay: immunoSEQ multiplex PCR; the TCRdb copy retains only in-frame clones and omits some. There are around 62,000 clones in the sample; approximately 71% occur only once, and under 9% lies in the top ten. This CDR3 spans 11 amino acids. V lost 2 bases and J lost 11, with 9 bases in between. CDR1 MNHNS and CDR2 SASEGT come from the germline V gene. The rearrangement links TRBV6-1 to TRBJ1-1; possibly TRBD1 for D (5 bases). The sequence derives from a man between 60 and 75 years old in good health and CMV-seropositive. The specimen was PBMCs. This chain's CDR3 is CASSEPGRAFF. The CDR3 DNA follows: TGTGCCAGCAGTGAACCAGGGAGGGCTTTCTTT.